This T cell receptor beta chain was captured by sequencing in a study of blood T cell repertoires in COVID-19. Study-level information: PBMCs, B-cell-depleted T cells, or T cells were the source of the cDNA or gDNA that made up the material.

Clones were sequenced by immunoSEQ multiplex PCR, and TCRdb holds only the in-frame ones, with some missing. The sample lists 200,000 to 250,000 clones; about 87% were seen once. Allocation to cohorts depended on clinical history reported by the participants. Either two negative PCRs, clearance, or symptom resolution qualified Cohort 3 donors as recovered. This CDR3 has 16 residues. Germline V lookup: CDR1 SGHTA, CDR2 FQGTGA. The V gene lost 1 base and the J gene lost 2 bases, with 14 bases spanning the gap. The rearrangement uses TRBV7-3 and TRBJ2-5, with D perhaps matching TRBD2 (7 bases). The sequenced sample was PBMCs or T cells enriched from blood (not recorded which). The TCR sequence derives from a woman aged 25-40 years who had recovered from COVID-19. The CDR3 loop is CASSLSGGGGQETQYF. The CDR3 region has the DNA TGTGCCAGCAGCTTAAGCGGGGGCGGGGGTCAAGAGACCCAGTACTTC. The full variable domain, rest sourced from reference TRBV7-3 and TRBJ2-5, is GAGVSQTPSNKVTEKGKYVELRCDPISGHTALYWYRQSLGQGPEFLIYFQGTGAADDSGLPNDRFFAVRPEGSVSTLKIQRTERGDSAVYLCASSLSGGGGQETQYFGPGTRLLVL.